The clone carrying this T cell receptor beta chain was picked up many times. Its antigen is unidentified. Trimming removed 0 bases from V and 8 bases from J, with 3 bases in between. Germline lookup yields CDR1 SGHRS and CDR2 YFSETQ. The CDR3 spans 11 residues. This specimen belongs to a study of metastatic and nonmetastatic thyroid tumors. About the study: Repertoires from blood and tumor or nodule tissue of malignant and benign thyroid patients were compared. Study findings and constraints: Significantly greater TCR beta diversity was reportedly found in malignant thyroid tumors than in benign nodules (in blood and tumor).

Until they underwent thyroid surgery, no patient had received any treatment. TCRdb reassembled clones from the PCR reads with MiXCR. The sample consists of about 39,000 clones, approximately 20% of them appearing once. V gene TRBV5-1 combines with J gene TRBJ2-1; no reliable D call. The receptor's source is a female donor with papillary thyroid cancer or a benign thyroid nodule (not recorded which). Some clones in this sample may be carry-over from other donors' samples. The specimen sequenced was blood. CDR3 amino acids: CASSLEYEQFF. The CDR3 nucleotides are TGCGCCAGCAGCTTGGAGTATGAGCAGTTCTTC.